The clone carrying this T cell receptor (beta chain) has only a few counts. What it binds is unknown. With 6 bases clipped from V and 0 bases from J, the junction kept 7 bases outside the gene matches. This CDR3 spans 17 amino acids. Per germline, CDR1 PRHDT and CDR2 FYEKMQ (reference sequence). The extraction recovered at least 5.5 micrograms of total RNA per sample. A sample-barcoded 5' primer and a J-beta primer mix were used in a second PCR of roughly 6 to 11 cycles. Every cDNA molecule bore a tag from a template-switch adaptor containing 12 random nucleotides. TCRdb re-called the 5' RACE reads through MiXCR, storing one row per CDR3 protein. The data show about 830,000 distinct CDR3 sequences, with more than 45% seen just once and around 20% held by the top ten. The data are from a study of blood T cells in healthy people across ages. Points from the study as a whole: It was the long-lived donors that had more naive CD4+ cells and higher diversity than aged donors.

The rearrangement uses TRBV13 and TRBJ2-6; 8 bases align to TRBD2. Sequenced material: blood. The TCR was taken from a man aged 30 to 45 in good health. The CDR3 sequence: CASRSSGPDSGANVLTF. In DNA form, the CDR3 reads TGTGCCAGCAGATCTAGCGGGCCTGACTCTGGGGCCAACGTCCTGACTTTC.